The 20 T cell receptor beta chains below come from one sample, sequenced in a study of blood T cell repertoires in COVID-19. Produced via immunoSEQ multiplex PCR; TCRdb's table is partial and in-frame only. The data hold 350,000 or so clones, with roughly 90% observed a single time. Sequencing was performed on PBMCs or T cells enriched from blood (not recorded which). All receptors derive from a woman aged 25 to 45 who had recovered from COVID-19.

V usage is TRBV19 and J usage is TRBJ2-3, with D possibly TRBD2 on 5 matching bases. This CDR3 comprises 13 residues. The V gene's germline CDR1 is LNHDA and CDR2 SQIVND (reference sequence). The germline V and J ends were trimmed by 6 bases and 5 bases, with 12 bases remaining between them. The CDR3 nucleotides read TGTGCCAGTAGCCCTCGCCGGGGAGATACGCAGTATTTT. Translating gives CASSPRRGDTQYF.

CDR3 in DNA: TGTGCCAGCAGCTTGGAATTGTCTTCTGGGGCCAACGTCCTGACTTTC. Its protein is CASSLELSSGANVLTF. The chain has TRBV5-4 and TRBJ2-6; D is unresolved. The CDR3 contains 16 residues. Trimming removed 0 bases at V and 1 base at J, with 8 bases between. Per the germline V gene, CDR1 is SGHNT and CDR2 is YYREEE (reference sequence).

V and J are TRBV24-1 and TRBJ2-1; 10 bases line up with TRBD2. The ends lost 5 bases at V and 5 bases at J; junction bases unmatched: 17. Germline V gene sequence: CDR1 KGHDR, CDR2 SFDVKD. This CDR3 is 19 amino acids long. As DNA, the CDR3 is TGTGCCACCAGTGGCCAGGGGAGGAGCGGGAGGGCGTTCGACAATGAGCAGTTCTTC. It codes for CATSGQGRSGRAFDNEQFF.

V and J are TRBV3-1 (or the pseudogene TRBV3-2) and TRBJ1-1; D is perhaps TRBD1 (5 bases). Trimming took off 3 bases at V and 2 bases at J, with 7 bases between the two ends. The CDR3 runs 13 residues. Germline V CDR1 and CDR2: LGHDT, YNNKEL (reference sequence). CDR3 residues: CASSHTGNTEAFF. The CDR3 DNA reads as TGTGCCAGCAGCCATACAGGAAACACTGAAGCTTTCTTT.

This rearrangement joins TRBV4-1 to TRBJ2-7; maybe TRBD2 (5 bases). CDR3 length equals 15 residues. CDR1 and CDR2 from the germline V gene are MGHRA and YSYEKL. V shed 1 base and J shed 2 bases, with 12 bases lying between them. In nucleotides, the CDR3 is TGCGCCAGCAGCCAAGGGGGAGACGGGGCCTACGAGCAGTACTTC. The encoded protein is CASSQGGDGAYEQYF.

V and J are TRBV12-3 or TRBV12-4 and TRBJ2-3; D remains ambiguous. Between the trimmed V and J ends, which lost 1 base and 4 bases, there was a span of 6 bases. The CDR3 is 13 amino acids. The CDR3 nucleotides are TGTGCCAGCAGTTTAGGGCGGTCAGATACGCAGTATTTT. Its protein is CASSLGRSDTQYF.

The chain carries TRBV15 and TRBJ2-3, with 8 bases matching TRBD2. V lost 0 bases and J lost 2; bases outside the gene matches: 7. The CDR3 length is 17 residues. The germline V gene encodes CDR1 LNHNV and CDR2 YYDKDF (reference sequence). In nucleotides, the CDR3 is TGTGCCACCAGCAGAGATATAACTAGCGGAACCACAGATACGCAGTATTTT. Encoded protein: CATSRDITSGTTDTQYF.

The J gene is TRBJ1-6, the V gene TRBV10-3; TRBD1 might be the D (5 bases). CDR3 size: 13 residues. V lost 6 bases to trimming and J lost 10 bases, with 13 bases between them. Per germline, CDR1 ENHRY and CDR2 SYGVKD. CDR3 sequence reads: CAISDGGNSPLHF. CDR3 coding DNA: TGTGCCATCAGCGACGGGGGGAACTCACCCCTCCACTTT.

Written as DNA, the CDR3 is TGTGCCAGCAGGGACAAGGATAACTATGGCTACACCTTC. Its protein product is CASRDKDNYGYTF. The chain links TRBV2 to TRBJ1-2; D possibly corresponds to TRBD1 (5 bases). The CDR3 consists of 13 residues. V was pared by 6 bases and J by 1 base, with 9 bases between. Looked up from germline, CDR1 is SNHLY and CDR2 is FYNNEI.

This clone is a singleton in its sample. The genes are TRBV5-5 and TRBJ1-1; D is perhaps TRBD1 (6 bases). This CDR3 is 15 amino acids long. V was clipped by 3 bases and J by 5 bases, with 17 bases between them. Germline CDR1 is SGHKS and CDR2 is YYEKEE (reference sequence). As DNA, the CDR3 is TGTGCCAGCAGCTCGTTGACAGGAACGGGTACTGAAGCTTTCTTT. It specifies CASSSLTGTGTEAFF.

The V and J genes are TRBV5-1 and TRBJ2-1; the D gene is possibly TRBD1 (5 bases). Germline-derived CDR1 and CDR2 are SGHRS and YFSETQ. Trimming cost V 1 base and J 4 bases, with 9 bases left between them. The CDR3 is made up of 14 amino acids. The CDR3 loop reads CASSLMQGYNEQFF. CDR3 coding DNA: TGCGCCAGCAGCTTGATGCAGGGTTACAATGAGCAGTTCTTC.

The CDR3 nucleotides read TGTGCCAGCAGCTTCGGTTCAGGCCGGGACTCTGGAAACACCATATATTTT. Translating it yields CASSFGSGRDSGNTIYF. V gene TRBV11-3 combines with J gene TRBJ1-3; D remains ambiguous. Between the trimmed V and J ends, which lost 3 bases and 0 bases, there was a span of 15 bases. This CDR3 is 17 amino acids long. The germline CDR1 and CDR2 sequences are SGHNT and YENEEA.

The genes are TRBV7-8 and TRBJ1-2, with D tentatively TRBD1 (5 bases). This CDR3 contains 15 residues. With 5 bases removed from V and 0 bases from J, the gap between germline ends came to 13 bases. Per germline, CDR1 SGHVS and CDR2 FQNEAQ. CDR3 sequence (DNA): TGTGCCAGCAGCCCTAGCGCACAGGCTAACTATGGCTACACCTTC. Protein product: CASSPSAQANYGYTF.

The chain combines TRBV27 with TRBJ2-3; TRBD1 agrees at 8 bases. V gave up 7 bases and J gave up 3 bases; unmatched junction bases: 9. This CDR3 has 15 residues. The germline V gene has CDR1 MNHEY and CDR2 SMNVEV (reference sequence). The CDR3 DNA follows: TGTGCCAGCATGGCCTGGGACAGGCGAACAGATACGCAGTATTTT. Its protein product is CASMAWDRRTDTQYF.

In its sample, this clone was seen once. The gene calls are TRBV2 and TRBJ2-5, with D hard to call. V was pared by 4 bases and J by 1 base, with 10 bases between. Germline loops: CDR1 SNHLY, CDR2 FYNNEI. The CDR3 runs 14 residues. CDR3 in amino acids: CASSVRRGQETQYF. The CDR3 bases are TGTGCCAGCAGTGTCCGTAGAGGCCAAGAGACCCAGTACTTC.

The chain has TRBV10-3 and TRBJ2-2, with 10 bases identical to TRBD2. There are 20 residues in the CDR3. Looked up from germline, CDR1 is ENHRY and CDR2 is SYGVKD. The trim removed 5 bases at V and 2 bases at J, leaving 17 bases unmatched. The CDR3 DNA reads TGTGCCATCAGTTCCTCGCCAGGGAGTTGGACTAGCGGAAACACCGGGGAGCTGTTTTTT. Protein: CAISSSPGSWTSGNTGELFF.

CDR3 DNA: TGTGCCAGCGCTGTTGGGCAGGCGAACACTGAAGCTTTCTTT. Translation gives CASAVGQANTEAFF. This chain links TRBV27 with TRBJ1-1, with D hard to call. The CDR3 runs 14 residues. Germline V gene lookup returns CDR1 MNHEY and CDR2 SMNVEV (reference sequence). V was shortened by 8 bases and J by 1 base, with 14 bases between the two germline ends.

CDR3 residues: CASSLVRDRVFLGELFF. In nucleotides, the CDR3 is TGTGCCAGCAGCTTAGTTAGGGACAGGGTGTTCCTCGGGGAGCTGTTTTTT. The chain is built from TRBV7-8 and TRBJ2-2; 9 nucleotides match TRBD1. Germline-derived CDR1 and CDR2 are SGHVS and FQNEAQ. Trimming at V came to 1 base and at J to 7 bases, leaving 10 bases not matched to a gene. The CDR3 is made up of 17 amino acids.

This chain connects TRBV6-5 to TRBJ2-3; 10 nucleotides line up with TRBD1. This CDR3 contains 13 residues. Germline CDR1 is MNHEY and CDR2 is SVGAGI. V dropped 10 bases and J dropped 4; count of bases not matched to a gene: 5. The CDR3 here is CATGTGVADTQYF. For the CDR3, the DNA is TGTGCCACCGGGACAGGGGTGGCAGATACGCAGTATTTT.

The V and J genes are TRBV6-1 and TRBJ1-2; the D is unclear. In germline, CDR1 is MNHNS, CDR2 SASEGT. The CDR3 spans 14 residues. Trimming took off 3 bases at V and 6 bases at J, with 14 bases between the two ends. CDR3 in amino acids: CASSETGGKNGYTF. The CDR3 DNA reads as TGTGCCAGCAGTGAGACTGGAGGGAAAAATGGCTACACCTTC.